This entry is about one TCR beta chain. No cognate antigen has been identified for it. No much larger clone exists at a distance of one base, and base qualities are not known. The data belong to a study of shared clonotypes between healthy human individuals (TCRdb year 2020). General notes on the study: A couple of women and a few men aged 18 to 49 years were included in the cohort. To increase sequencing depth and limit assay-specific biases, TCR repertoire library preparation and sequencing were carried out by different laboratories using diverse techniques. The study deeply sequenced blood TCR repertoires of about five healthy adults to estimate repertoire size and the extent of clonotype sharing between individuals. Leukapheresis yielded between about 0.94 and 8.9 billion PBMCs per donor. Per donor, three plates each were used for CD4 naive and CD4 memory, two for CD8 naive, and one for CD8 memory.

What the work shows at the level of the full study, not this receptor alone: Based on pairwise subsampling, the degree of clonotype sharing among donors was expected to be affected by sequencing depth. Even with the large sequencing depth, rarefaction of the sorted-subset datasets indicated that sequencing was incomplete. Because the study included only a small number of donors, the genetic and exposure-history diversity represented was limited. Naive subsets generally had larger estimated clonotype richness than memory subsets. Sharing across a few donors was observed for about 5% of naive CD4, under 4% of naive CD8, about 2.5% of memory CD4, and less than 0.45% of memory CD8 clonotypes. Compared with non-shared clonotypes, the clonotypes found in all four sorted-subset donors had higher generation probabilities. Sampling was limited to blood, and TCR repertoires in tissue likely differ from TCR repertoires in blood.

Donors were healthy HIV-negative adults with no recently reported acute infections or vaccinations. Every donor was a Caucasian adult residing in Nashville, Tennessee, USA. CD4+ T cells were enriched by magnetic negative selection; naive cells were then positively selected on CD45RA, and the negative fraction formed the memory subset. After blood collection by leukapheresis, PBMCs were isolated using Ficoll-Histopaque density gradient centrifugation and then cryopreserved in the vapor phase of liquid nitrogen. Analytical flow cytometry was used to check the purity and quantity of each magnetically sorted T cell population. Genomic DNA was isolated from every sorted fraction and measured by UV absorbance on a Nanodrop 2000c. Using the deep immunoSEQ assay, multiplex PCR amplified TCR CDR3 regions from genomic DNA. Genomic DNA extracted from each cell subset was distributed evenly over all wells of several immunoSEQ 96-well plates, and each plate served as one replicate. For sorted subsets, each replicate PCR was loaded with around 200 ng genomic DNA, equivalent to about 33,000 T cell genomes. Purified libraries were measured with a Qubit 3.0 fluorometer, size-checked on a Bioanalyzer 2100, and measured again with the KAPA Library Quantification kit. A separate single-read 150-cycle Illumina NextSeq 550 flow cell was used to sequence each immunoSEQ 96-well plate. The study's processing was this. Because the immunoSEQ output held only junctional sequences and lacked quality scores, the filtering could not match the filtering applied to full-length reads. Sequences were annotated with PyIR, a Python wrapper for IgBLAST v1.9, using IMGT germline references to assign V/J genes and CDR3. Any read was removed if the V/J assignment was weak (E-value above 1e-6), the CDR3 was missing, or the read contained stop codons, out-of-frame junctions, or ambiguous translated residues. V3J clonotypes were defined as sequences sharing the same inferred V gene, J gene, and CDR3 amino acid sequence. Percentage overlap between repertoires was calculated by dividing the number of shared unique clonotypes by the size of the smaller repertoire. RTK rarefaction, the Chao1 estimator, and Recon v2.1 estimates of unobserved clonotypes were used to assess repertoire richness. For all TCRbeta clonotypes obtained by the gDNA method from four donors, generation probabilities were computed with OLGA. TCRdb took over this immuneACCESS table, retaining in-frame rearrangements with V and J assigned. Such tables are incomplete; in checked studies, under half of the missing clones stem from an unresolved V gene, and the remainder is unexplained. V, J and clone size were drawn from that table, and D and trimming were deduced from the DNA. The sample table lists nearly 750,000 clones, 72% of them with a count of one. Jointly, the top ten make up roughly 1.8% of the sample.

The specimen sequenced was memory CD4+ T cells sorted from blood. The sample's cell subset or site label, decoded: CD45RA-negative fraction. The clonotype originates from a woman aged 25-40 years in good health.

This receptor has the CDR3 CASSRGQGPNIQYF. The nucleotides read TGCGCCAGCAGCCGAGGACAGGGACCAAACATTCAGTACTTC. The sequence joins TRBV4-1 to TRBJ2-4, with 8 bases matching TRBD1. From cysteine to phenylalanine, the CDR3 is 14 amino acids long. The only DNA kept is the CDR3, 42 bases in frame from the first base. Via the germline V gene, CDR1 is MGHRA and CDR2 YSYEKL. Trimming leaves V shorter by 4 bases and J shorter by 6 bases, with the junction holding 5 bases beyond the gene matches.